This record covers a single T cell receptor beta chain. The CDR3 extends over 13 amino acids. Trimming took 0 bases from V and 10 from J, leaving 10 bases between them. Germline V gene data show CDR1 as WNHNN and CDR2 as SYGVQD (reference sequence). The data were obtained in a study of blood T cell repertoires in COVID-19. Study in general: Samples came from the United States, Italy and Spain, spanning acute and convalescent COVID-19. T cells, B-cell-depleted T cells, or PBMCs supplied cDNA or gDNA.

In the source study's methods: Estimates of nucleated cell counts were drawn from the amplification of reference gene primers. The protocol was immunoSEQ multiplex PCR, while the TCRdb copy is restricted to in-frame clones and leaves out a portion. The V and J calls and clone size come from that table; D and trimming were worked out from the DNA. The sample carries some 200,000 clones, approximately 86% recorded once. This chain links TRBV10-1 with TRBJ2-1; perhaps TRBD2 as D (6 bases). Material: peripheral blood. The TCR comes from a man between 35 and 55 years old with active or convalescent COVID-19. CDR3 nucleotide sequence: TGCGCCAGCAGTGAGTCAAGACTAGGGGAGCAGTTCTTC. As protein: CASSESRLGEQFF.